The 20 T cell receptor beta chains below were found in one sample sequenced in a study of monozygotic twins with inflammatory bowel disease. TCRdb re-called the 5' RACE reads; every CDR3 protein appears as one record, without DNA. The data show over 110,000 distinct CDR3 sequences, and the top ten clones hold 2% to 3%. Sequenced: blood. The receptors derive from a human donor with ulcerative colitis or Crohn's disease, or a healthy co-twin of an affected twin (not recorded which).

The CDR3 sequence: CASSFSISGGGEQYF. The chain couples TRBV5-1 to TRBJ2-7; the TCRdb D gene call, TRBD2, has no DNA to confirm it. The germline V gene encodes CDR1 SGHRS and CDR2 YFSETQ. CDR3 size: 15 residues. The full variable domain, in which reference TRBV5-1 and TRBJ2-7 provide the parts outside the CDR3, is KAGVTQTPRYLIKTRGQQVTLSCSPISGHRSVSWYQQTPGQGLQFLFEYFSETQRNKGNFPGRFSGRQFSNSRSEMNVSTLELGDSALYLCASSFSISGGGEQYFGPGTRLTVT.

The chain uses TRBV5-1 and TRBJ1-2. The length of the CDR3 is 11 residues. CDR1 is SGHRS and CDR2 is YFSETQ in the germline V gene. The CDR3 is CASSPPRGYTF.

The rearrangement joins TRBV18 to TRBJ2-5; TCRdb picks TRBD1, but there is no DNA to check that call. The length of the CDR3 is 15 residues. Looked up from germline, CDR1 is KGHSH and CDR2 is LQKENI. CDR3: CASSQGAALKETQYF. The whole variable domain, remainder taken from reference TRBV18 and TRBJ2-5, is NAGVMQNPRHLVRRRGQEARLRCSPMKGHSHVYWYRQLPEEGLKFMVYLQKENIIDESGMPKERFSAEFPKEGPSILRIQQVVRGDSAAYFCASSQGAALKETQYFGPGTRLLVL.

V is TRBV12-3 or TRBV12-4 and J is TRBJ2-7; the TCRdb call, TRBD2, lacks DNA for checking. This CDR3 comprises 14 residues. Here the CDR3 reads CASSLGAGIYEQYF.

The chain recombines TRBV20-1 with TRBJ2-1; absent DNA, TCRdb's TRBD2 call cannot be checked. CDR1 and CDR2 from the germline V gene are DFQATT and SNEGSKA (reference sequence). This CDR3 has 16 amino acids. The chain's CDR3 is CSARGDLRSSYNEQFF.

This chain uses TRBV30 with TRBJ1-1. The CDR3 spans 13 residues. Germline V CDR1 and CDR2: GTSNPN, SVGIG (reference sequence). CDR3: CAWRISRNTEAFF.

V and J are TRBV20-1 and TRBJ1-1; TCRdb lists TRBD1, though no DNA is available to test this call. Per germline, CDR1 DFQATT and CDR2 SNEGSKA (reference sequence). This CDR3 is built from 17 residues. The CDR3 sequence: CSARPRPHPILDTEAFF.

J is TRBJ2-2 and V is TRBV7-2; the TCRdb call, TRBD2, lacks DNA for checking. The CDR3 spans 14 residues. Per the germline V gene, CDR1 is SGHTA and CDR2 is FQGNSA. The CDR3 region is CASPGPFVTGELFF.

This chain links TRBV4-3 with TRBJ2-7; TCRdb names TRBD1, which stays unverified in the absence of DNA. This CDR3 has 15 amino acids. CDR1 LGHNA and CDR2 YSLEER come from the germline V gene. This CDR3 is CASSQGHGATYEQYF.

V and J are TRBV11-3 and TRBJ2-2; TCRdb's D call, TRBD2, is unchecked because there is no DNA. Looked up from germline, CDR1 is SGHNT and CDR2 is YENEEA. The CDR3 sequence is 16 residues long. The CDR3 is CASSLGRGLDTGELFF. Supplemented by reference TRBV11-3 and TRBJ2-2, the full variable domain reads EAGVVQSPRYKIIEKKQPVAFWCNPISGHNTLYWYLQNLGQGPELLIRYENEEAVDDSQLPKDRFSAERLKGVDSTLKIQPAELGDSAVYLCASSLGRGLDTGELFFGEGSRLTVL.

The rearrangement uses TRBV5-1 and TRBJ2-7; without DNA, the TCRdb call of TRBD1 cannot be checked. The CDR3 has 14 residues. Per germline, CDR1 SGHRS and CDR2 YFSETQ. The CDR3 is CASSLQQGSDEQYF.

The CDR3 is CASSPQQIGTDTQYF. This chain links TRBV5-4 with TRBJ2-3. Germline lookup yields CDR1 SGHNT and CDR2 YYREEE (reference sequence). CDR3 length: 15 residues.

The genes are TRBV20-1 and TRBJ2-1; the D call of TRBD2 rests on TCRdb alone, since no DNA is present to check it. The germline CDR1 and CDR2 sequences are DFQATT and SNEGSKA (reference sequence). The CDR3 totals 13 residues. The CDR3 here is CSVAGGHYNEQFF.

The chain employs TRBV5-4 and TRBJ2-2; TCRdb's D gene call, TRBD1, goes unchecked for lack of DNA. The germline V gene encodes CDR1 SGHNT and CDR2 YYREEE (reference sequence). The CDR3 has 16 residues. The CDR3 loop is CASSRGQFSLSGELFF. The full variable domain, in which reference TRBV5-4 and TRBJ2-2 provide the parts outside the CDR3, is ETGVTQSPTHLIKTRGQQVTLRCSSQSGHNTVSWYQQALGQGPQFIFQYYREEENGRGNFPPRFSGLQFPNYSSELNVNALELDDSALYLCASSRGQFSLSGELFFGEGSRLTVL.

CDR3: CASSYRDRTNEQFF. The V gene is TRBV5-1, the J gene TRBJ2-1; the D call from TCRdb, TRBD1, cannot be confirmed without DNA. The V gene's germline CDR1 is SGHRS and CDR2 YFSETQ. The CDR3 spans 14 residues.

V usage is TRBV20-1 and J usage is TRBJ2-7; absent DNA, TCRdb's TRBD1 call cannot be checked. CDR3 length equals 14 residues. Germline-derived CDR1 and CDR2 are DFQATT and SNEGSKA (reference sequence). The CDR3: CSANPWTAPYEQYF.

The chain links TRBV12-3 or TRBV12-4 to TRBJ2-3; TCRdb names TRBD1, which stays unverified in the absence of DNA. The CDR3 is made up of 15 amino acids. This chain's CDR3 is CANFKRDRVSDTQYF.

The chain's CDR3 is CASSLGTFANTGELFF. The chain employs TRBV5-1 and TRBJ2-2. CDR1 is SGHRS and CDR2 is YFSETQ in the germline V gene. CDR3 length: 16 residues.

The rearrangement joins TRBV5-1 to TRBJ2-7. CDR3 length equals 11 residues. Germline V lookup: CDR1 SGHRS, CDR2 YFSETQ. The CDR3: CASSFGVGQYF.

The rearrangement uses TRBV20-1 and TRBJ2-5; checking the TCRdb D call of TRBD2 is not possible without DNA. The CDR3 runs to 14 residues. CDR1 and CDR2 (germline): DFQATT, SNEGSKA (reference sequence). CDR3 in amino acids: CSAHTSGGARTQYF.